The clone carrying this T cell receptor (beta chain) was seen only once. The same CDR3 also results from other DNA sequences found in this sample. This specimen comes from a study of blood T cell repertoires in COVID-19. At the level of the study: PBMCs, B-cell-depleted T cells, or T cells were the source of the cDNA or gDNA that made up the material.

Measured with immunoSEQ multiplex PCR; TCRdb has only the in-frame clones, and not every one. The sample includes 65,000 to 85,000 clones, around 80% of them seen just once. CDR3 size: 13 residues. Trimming left V 3 bases short and J 2 bases short, with 8 bases between. Germline V gives CDR1 WSHSY, CDR2 SAAADI. Sequenced sample: peripheral blood. This TCR was recovered from a man aged 45-60 years with active COVID-19. This chain links TRBV10-2 with TRBJ2-7; D gene uncertain. DNA of the CDR3: TGCGCCAGCAGTGAAGGCGGCGCCTACGAGCAGTACTTC. Translated, it gives CASSEGGAYEQYF.